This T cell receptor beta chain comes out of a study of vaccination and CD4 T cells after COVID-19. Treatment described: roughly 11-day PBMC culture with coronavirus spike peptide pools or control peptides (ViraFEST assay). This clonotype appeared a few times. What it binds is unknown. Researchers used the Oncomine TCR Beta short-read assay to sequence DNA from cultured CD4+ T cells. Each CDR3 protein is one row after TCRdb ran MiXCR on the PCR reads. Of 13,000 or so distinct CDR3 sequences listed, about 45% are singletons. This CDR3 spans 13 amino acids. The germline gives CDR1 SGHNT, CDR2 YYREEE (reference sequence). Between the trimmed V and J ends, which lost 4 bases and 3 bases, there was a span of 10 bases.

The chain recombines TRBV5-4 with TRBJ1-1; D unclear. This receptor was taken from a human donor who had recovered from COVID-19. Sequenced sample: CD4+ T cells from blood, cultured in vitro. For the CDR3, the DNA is TGTGCCAGCAGCGTCCAACGGGACACTGAAGCTTTCTTT. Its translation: CASSVQRDTEAFF.